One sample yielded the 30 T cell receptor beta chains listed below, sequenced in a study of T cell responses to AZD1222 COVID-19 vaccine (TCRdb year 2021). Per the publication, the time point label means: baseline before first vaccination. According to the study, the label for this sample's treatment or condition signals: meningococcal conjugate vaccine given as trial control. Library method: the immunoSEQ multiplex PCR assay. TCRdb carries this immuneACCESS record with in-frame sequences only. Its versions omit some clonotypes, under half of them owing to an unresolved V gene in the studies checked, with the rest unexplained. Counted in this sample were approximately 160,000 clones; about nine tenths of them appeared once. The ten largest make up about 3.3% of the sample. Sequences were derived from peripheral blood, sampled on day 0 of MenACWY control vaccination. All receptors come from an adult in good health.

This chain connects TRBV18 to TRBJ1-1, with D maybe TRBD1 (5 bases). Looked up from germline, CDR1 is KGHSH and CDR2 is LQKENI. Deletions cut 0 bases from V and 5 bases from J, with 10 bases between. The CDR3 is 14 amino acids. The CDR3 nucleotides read TGTGCCAGCTCACCACCAGGGCGGGGGACTGAAGCTTTCTTT. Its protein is CASSPPGRGTEAFF.

CDR3 sequence: CASSLALQGSGANVLTF. In DNA, the CDR3 is TGTGCCAGCAGCTTAGCGCTTCAGGGTTCTGGGGCCAACGTCCTGACTTTC. The V and J genes are TRBV7-9 and TRBJ2-6, with a tentative D call TRBD1 (5 bases). CDR3 length equals 17 residues. The germline V gene has CDR1 SEHNR and CDR2 FQNEAQ (reference sequence). Trimming stripped 0 bases from V and 1 base from J, with 10 bases between.

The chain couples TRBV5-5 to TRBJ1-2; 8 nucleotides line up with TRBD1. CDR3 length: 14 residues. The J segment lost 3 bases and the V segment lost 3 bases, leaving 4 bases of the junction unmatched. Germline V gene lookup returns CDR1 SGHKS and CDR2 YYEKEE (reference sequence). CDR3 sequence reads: CASSSYRGDYGYTF. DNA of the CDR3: TGTGCCAGCAGCTCCTACAGGGGGGACTATGGCTACACCTTC.

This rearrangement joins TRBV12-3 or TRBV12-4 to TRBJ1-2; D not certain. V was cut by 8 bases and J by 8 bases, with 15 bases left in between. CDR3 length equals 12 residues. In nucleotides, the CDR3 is TGTGCCAGCTCCCGTGACCTATGGGGCTACACCTTC. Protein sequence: CASSRDLWGYTF.

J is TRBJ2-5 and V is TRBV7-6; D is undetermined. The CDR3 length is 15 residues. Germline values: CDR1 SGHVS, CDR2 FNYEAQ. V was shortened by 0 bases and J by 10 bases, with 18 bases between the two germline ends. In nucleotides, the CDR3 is TGTGCCAGCAGCTTAGCGCTCACAGTGTCAGGAAGCCAGTACTTC. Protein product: CASSLALTVSGSQYF.

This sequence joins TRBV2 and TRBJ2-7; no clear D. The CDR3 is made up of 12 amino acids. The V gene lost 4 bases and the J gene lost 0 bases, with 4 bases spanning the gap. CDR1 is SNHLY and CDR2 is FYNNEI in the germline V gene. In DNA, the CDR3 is TGTGCCAGCAGTGCTAACTCCTACGAGCAGTACTTC. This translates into CASSANSYEQYF.

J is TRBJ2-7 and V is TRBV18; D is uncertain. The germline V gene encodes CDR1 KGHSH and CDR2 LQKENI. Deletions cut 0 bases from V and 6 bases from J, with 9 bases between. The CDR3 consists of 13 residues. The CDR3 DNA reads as TGTGCCAGCTCACCACCGAAGACAAGCGAGCAGTACTTC. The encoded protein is CASSPPKTSEQYF.

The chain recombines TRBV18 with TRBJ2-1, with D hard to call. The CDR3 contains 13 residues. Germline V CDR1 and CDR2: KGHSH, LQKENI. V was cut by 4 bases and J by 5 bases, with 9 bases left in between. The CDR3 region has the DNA TGTGCCAGCTCACGATCCGGAGACAATGAGCAGTTCTTC. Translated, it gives CASSRSGDNEQFF.

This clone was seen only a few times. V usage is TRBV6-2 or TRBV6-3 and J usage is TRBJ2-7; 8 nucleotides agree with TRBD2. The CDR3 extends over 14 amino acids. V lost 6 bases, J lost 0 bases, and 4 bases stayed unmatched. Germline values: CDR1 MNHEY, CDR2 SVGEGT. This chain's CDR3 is CASSRGGPSYEQYF. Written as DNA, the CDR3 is TGTGCCAGCAGCCGGGGGGGGCCCTCCTACGAGCAGTACTTC.

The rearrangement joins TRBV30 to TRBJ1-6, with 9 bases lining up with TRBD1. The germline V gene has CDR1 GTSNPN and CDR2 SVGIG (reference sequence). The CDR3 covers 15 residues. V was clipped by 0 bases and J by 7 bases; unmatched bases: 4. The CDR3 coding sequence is TGTGCCTGGAGTGTACAGGGGGCGCCGAATTCACCCCTCCACTTT. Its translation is CAWSVQGAPNSPLHF.

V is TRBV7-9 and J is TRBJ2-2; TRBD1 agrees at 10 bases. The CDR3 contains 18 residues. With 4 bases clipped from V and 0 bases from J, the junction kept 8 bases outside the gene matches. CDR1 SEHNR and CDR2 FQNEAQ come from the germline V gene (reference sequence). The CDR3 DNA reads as TGTGCCAGCAGCTCAAATCGGGACAGGGGAGCGAACACCGGGGAGCTGTTTTTT. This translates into CASSSNRDRGANTGELFF.

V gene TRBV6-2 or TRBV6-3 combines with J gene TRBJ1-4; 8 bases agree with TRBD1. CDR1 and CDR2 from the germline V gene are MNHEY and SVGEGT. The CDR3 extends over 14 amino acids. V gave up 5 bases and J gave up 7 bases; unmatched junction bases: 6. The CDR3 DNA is TGTGCCAGCAGTACACCGGGACAGGCTGAAAAACTGTTTTTT. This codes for CASSTPGQAEKLFF.

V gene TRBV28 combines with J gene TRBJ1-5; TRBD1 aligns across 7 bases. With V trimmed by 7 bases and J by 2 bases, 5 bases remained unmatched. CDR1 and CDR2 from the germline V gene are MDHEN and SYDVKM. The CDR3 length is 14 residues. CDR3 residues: CASTGGKGNQPQHF. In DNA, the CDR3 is TGTGCCAGCACAGGGGGTAAGGGCAATCAGCCCCAGCATTTT.

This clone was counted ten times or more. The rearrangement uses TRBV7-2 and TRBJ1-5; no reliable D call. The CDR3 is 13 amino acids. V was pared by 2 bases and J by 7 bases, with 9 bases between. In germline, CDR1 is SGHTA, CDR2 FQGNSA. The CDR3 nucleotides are TGTGCCAGCAGCTTAAGAGGGTCCCAGCCCCAGCATTTT. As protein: CASSLRGSQPQHF.

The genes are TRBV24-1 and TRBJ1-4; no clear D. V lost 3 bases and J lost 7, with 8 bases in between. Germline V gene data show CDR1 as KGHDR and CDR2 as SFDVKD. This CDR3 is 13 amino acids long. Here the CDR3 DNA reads TGTGCCACCAGTGATGAATTAGGTGAAAAACTGTTTTTT. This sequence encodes CATSDELGEKLFF.

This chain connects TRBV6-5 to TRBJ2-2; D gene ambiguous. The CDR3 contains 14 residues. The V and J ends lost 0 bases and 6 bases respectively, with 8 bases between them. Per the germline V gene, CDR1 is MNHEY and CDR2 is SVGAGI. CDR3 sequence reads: CASSYSPPPGELFF. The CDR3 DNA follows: TGTGCCAGCAGTTACTCGCCCCCCCCCGGGGAGCTGTTTTTT.

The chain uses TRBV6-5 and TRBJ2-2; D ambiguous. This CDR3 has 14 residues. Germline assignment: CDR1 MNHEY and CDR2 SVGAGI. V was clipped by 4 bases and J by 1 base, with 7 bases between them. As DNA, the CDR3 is TGTGCCAGCAGTTTGTTAGGGAACACCGGGGAGCTGTTTTTT. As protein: CASSLLGNTGELFF.

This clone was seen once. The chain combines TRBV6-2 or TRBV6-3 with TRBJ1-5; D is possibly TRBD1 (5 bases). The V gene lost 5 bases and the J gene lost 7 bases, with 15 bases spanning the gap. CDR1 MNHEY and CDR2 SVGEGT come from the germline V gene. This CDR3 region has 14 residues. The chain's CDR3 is CASSNVGVGQPQHF. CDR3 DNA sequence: TGTGCCAGCAGTAATGTGGGGGTGGGACAGCCCCAGCATTTT.

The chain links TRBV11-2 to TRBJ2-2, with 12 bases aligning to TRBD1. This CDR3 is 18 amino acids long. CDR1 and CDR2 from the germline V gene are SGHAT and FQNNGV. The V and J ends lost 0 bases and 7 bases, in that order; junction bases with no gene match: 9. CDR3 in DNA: TGTGCCAGCAGCTTAGACCTCGGGACAGGGGGCGCTTTCGGGGAGCTGTTTTTT. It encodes CASSLDLGTGGAFGELFF.

CDR3: CASSVEGLASTDTQYF. The DNA for the CDR3 is TGTGCCAGCAGCGTAGAAGGGTTAGCTAGCACAGATACGCAGTATTTT. This rearrangement joins TRBV9 to TRBJ2-3; D call uncertain. From germline, CDR1 is SGDLS and CDR2 YYNGEE. The V end was cut by 0 bases, the J end by 0 bases, with 11 bases between. The CDR3 runs to 16 residues.

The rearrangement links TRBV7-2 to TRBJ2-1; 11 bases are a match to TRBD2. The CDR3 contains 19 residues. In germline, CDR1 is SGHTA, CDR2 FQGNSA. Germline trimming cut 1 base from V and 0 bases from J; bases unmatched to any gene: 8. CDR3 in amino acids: CASSLVPSGGPNSYNEQFF. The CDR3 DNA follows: TGTGCCAGCAGCTTAGTCCCTAGCGGGGGGCCAAACTCCTACAATGAGCAGTTCTTC.

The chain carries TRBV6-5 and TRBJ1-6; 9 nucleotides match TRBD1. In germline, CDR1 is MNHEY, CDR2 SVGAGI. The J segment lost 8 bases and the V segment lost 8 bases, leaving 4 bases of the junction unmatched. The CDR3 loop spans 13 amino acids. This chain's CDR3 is CASGQGSYSPLHF. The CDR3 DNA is TGTGCCAGCGGACAGGGGTCGTATTCACCCCTCCACTTT.

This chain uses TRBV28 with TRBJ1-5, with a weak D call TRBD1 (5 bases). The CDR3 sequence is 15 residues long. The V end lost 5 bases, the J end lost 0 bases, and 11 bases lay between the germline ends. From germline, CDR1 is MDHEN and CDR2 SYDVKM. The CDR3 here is CASSRTGNSNQPQHF. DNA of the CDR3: TGTGCCAGCAGTAGAACAGGAAATAGCAATCAGCCCCAGCATTTT. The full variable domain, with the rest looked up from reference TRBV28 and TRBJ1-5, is DVKVTQSSRYLVKRTGEKVFLECVQDMDHENMFWYRQDPGLGLRLIYFSYDVKMKEKGDIPEGYSVSREKKERFSLILESASTNQTSMYLCASSRTGNSNQPQHFGDGTRLSIL.

CDR3 sequence: CAWSEGSAYEQYF. The DNA of the CDR3 is TGTGCCTGGAGTGAAGGTAGCGCCTACGAGCAGTACTTC. The chain combines TRBV30 with TRBJ2-7; a weak D match, TRBD2 (5 bases). Trimming left V 1 base short and J 2 bases short, with 9 bases between. Germline V gene sequence: CDR1 GTSNPN, CDR2 SVGIG (reference sequence). This CDR3 is 13 amino acids long.

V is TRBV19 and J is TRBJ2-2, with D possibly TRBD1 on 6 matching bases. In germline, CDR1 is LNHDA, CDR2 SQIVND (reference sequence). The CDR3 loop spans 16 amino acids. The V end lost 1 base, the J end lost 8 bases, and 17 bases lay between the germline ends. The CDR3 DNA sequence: TGTGCCAGTAGTATAGTCCAGGGGTTCTCTAAGGGGGAGCTGTTTTTT. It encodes CASSIVQGFSKGELFF. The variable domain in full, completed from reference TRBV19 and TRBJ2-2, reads DGGITQSPKYLFRKEGQNVTLSCEQNLNHDAMYWYRQDPGQGLRLIYYSQIVNDFQKGDIAEGYSVSREKKESFPLTVTSAQKNPTAFYLCASSIVQGFSKGELFFGEGSRLTVL.

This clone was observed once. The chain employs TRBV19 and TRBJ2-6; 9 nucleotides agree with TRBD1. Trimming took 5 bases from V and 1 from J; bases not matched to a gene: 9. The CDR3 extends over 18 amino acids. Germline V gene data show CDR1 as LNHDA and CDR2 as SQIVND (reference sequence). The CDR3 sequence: CASSPRDRVSSGANVLTF. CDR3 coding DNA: TGTGCCAGTAGTCCCCGGGACAGGGTCTCGTCTGGGGCCAACGTCCTGACTTTC.

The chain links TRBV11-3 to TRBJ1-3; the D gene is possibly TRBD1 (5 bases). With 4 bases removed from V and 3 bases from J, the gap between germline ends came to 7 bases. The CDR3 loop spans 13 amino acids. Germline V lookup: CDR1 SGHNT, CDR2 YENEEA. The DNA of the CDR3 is TGTGCCAGCAGCTCGACAGATGGAAACACCATATATTTT. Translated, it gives CASSSTDGNTIYF.

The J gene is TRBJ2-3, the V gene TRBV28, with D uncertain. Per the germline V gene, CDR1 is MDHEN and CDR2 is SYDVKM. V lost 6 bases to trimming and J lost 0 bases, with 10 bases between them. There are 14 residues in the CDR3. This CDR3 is CASSPILSTDTQYF. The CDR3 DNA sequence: TGTGCCAGCAGCCCAATATTGAGCACAGATACGCAGTATTTT.

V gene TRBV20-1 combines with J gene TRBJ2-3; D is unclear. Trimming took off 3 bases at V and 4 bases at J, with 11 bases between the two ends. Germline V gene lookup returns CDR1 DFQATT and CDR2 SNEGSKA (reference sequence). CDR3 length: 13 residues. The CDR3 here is CSASEINPDTQYF. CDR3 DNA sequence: TGCAGTGCTAGTGAGATTAACCCAGATACGCAGTATTTT.

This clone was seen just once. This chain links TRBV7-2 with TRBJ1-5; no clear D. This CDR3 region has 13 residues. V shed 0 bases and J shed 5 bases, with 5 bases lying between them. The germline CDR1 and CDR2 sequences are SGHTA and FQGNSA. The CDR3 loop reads CASSLAHDQPQHF. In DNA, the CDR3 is TGTGCCAGCAGCTTAGCGCATGATCAGCCCCAGCATTTT.